These 5 T cell receptor beta chains were all obtained from the same sample, sequenced in a study of type 1 regulatory T cells. Findings of the study overall: Type 1 regulatory T cells had a more restricted TCR repertoire than non-type 1 regulatory T cells.

TCRdb reanalysed the reads using MiXCR and keeps one entry per CDR3 protein. The repertoire holds tens of thousands of distinct CDR3 sequences, with under 25% as singletons. Their specific antigens are unknown. The sequenced sample consisted of cultured type 1 regulatory T (Tr1) cells, either the whole culture or a sorted fraction (not recorded which). Receptor source: a human donor in good health.

This clonotype was seen a handful of times. The chain recombines TRBV12-3 or TRBV12-4 with TRBJ1-1, with no clear D. Trimming took 6 bases from V and 1 from J, leaving 12 bases between them. CDR3 length: 14 residues. The CDR3 loop reads CASSPRAGNTEAFF. The CDR3 DNA reads as TGTGCCAGCAGCCCAAGAGCGGGGAACACTGAAGCTTTCTTT.

The rearrangement links TRBV20-1 to TRBJ2-3; D remains ambiguous. There are 14 residues in the CDR3. From germline, CDR1 is DFQATT and CDR2 SNEGSKA (reference sequence). V gave up 4 bases and J gave up 7 bases, with 18 bases separating them. In DNA, the CDR3 is TGCAGTGCTATGCTAGAATTGGCCCTTAATACGCAGTATTTT. This translates into CSAMLELALNTQYF.

The chain combines TRBV10-3 with TRBJ2-1; 11 bases align to TRBD2. CDR3 length: 14 amino acids. The junction had 3 bases not matched to a gene; V was cut back by 6 bases and J by 5 bases. Per germline, CDR1 ENHRY and CDR2 SYGVKD. The CDR3 sequence is CAISSGLADNEQFF. DNA of the CDR3: TGTGCCATCAGCTCGGGACTAGCGGACAATGAGCAGTTCTTC.

The CDR3 reads CASSWSGGAVNGYTF. DNA of the CDR3: TGTGCCAGCAGCTGGTCAGGGGGCGCAGTTAATGGCTACACCTTC. V and J are TRBV7-2 and TRBJ1-2; 8 bases match TRBD1. The CDR3 extends over 15 amino acids. V lost 4 bases, J lost 6 bases, and 10 bases stayed unmatched. Germline assignment: CDR1 SGHTA and CDR2 FQGNSA.

The chain is built from TRBV20-1 and TRBJ2-7, with 8 bases identical to TRBD1. The CDR3 is 14 amino acids. Germline CDR1 DFQATT, CDR2 SNEGSKA (reference sequence). Trimming removed 3 bases from V and 3 bases from J; junction bases left unmatched: 7. The CDR3 reads CSARGGQGLYEQYF. The CDR3 DNA reads TGCAGTGCTAGGGGCGGACAGGGTCTCTACGAGCAGTACTTC.